These 9 T cell receptor beta chains were sequenced from one sample in a study of blood T cells in healthy people across ages. Sample-barcoded 5' priming and a J-beta primer mix drove a second PCR of roughly 6 to 12 cycles. MiXCR, run by TCRdb on the 5' RACE reads, gives a single entry per CDR3 protein. The sample consists of about 930,000 distinct CDR3 sequences, almost 30% of them appearing once. This sample also appeared in a second study, on T cells of mothers and their children.

The sequencing sample was made of blood. These receptor sequences come from a woman in her 40s in good health.

This clonotype came up a few times. The J gene is TRBJ1-1, the V gene TRBV10-3, with TRBD1 matching 10 bases. The CDR3 contains 14 residues. V lost 5 bases and J lost 4; bases outside the gene matches: 4. The germline V gene has CDR1 ENHRY and CDR2 SYGVKD. CDR3 sequence (DNA): TGTGCCATCAGTCCTCGGACAGGGGGCACTGAAGCTTTCTTT. Encoded protein: CAISPRTGGTEAFF.

This clonotype appeared a few times. The chain uses TRBV28 and TRBJ2-3; the D gene could be TRBD1 or TRBD2 (5 bases each). V lost 3 bases and J lost 3, with 16 bases in between. The CDR3 length is 16 residues. The V gene's germline CDR1 is MDHEN and CDR2 SYDVKM. The CDR3 reads CASSFRPGPLTDTQYF. CDR3 in DNA: TGTGCCAGCAGTTTTCGCCCGGGGCCCCTGACAGATACGCAGTATTTT.

The table lists this clonotype with a few counts. J is TRBJ2-2 and V is TRBV7-3; unclear D gene. The germline CDR1 and CDR2 sequences are SGHTA and FQGTGA. CDR3 size: 13 residues. The V end lost 0 bases, the J end lost 5 bases, and 4 bases lay between the germline ends. The CDR3 nucleotides are TGTGCCAGCAGCTTAACAGCAACCGGGGAGCTGTTTTTT. The encoded protein is CASSLTATGELFF.

The rearrangement links TRBV20-1 to TRBJ2-3; D is ambiguous. The V end lost 6 bases, the J end lost 6 bases, and 13 bases lay between the germline ends. From germline, CDR1 is DFQATT and CDR2 SNEGSKA (reference sequence). The CDR3 is made up of 12 amino acids. DNA for the CDR3: TGCAGTGCCCCATCCCTAGGGGATACGCAGTATTTT. Protein: CSAPSLGDTQYF.

This clonotype has at least ten counts. The rearrangement links TRBV29-1 to TRBJ2-7; 7 bases are shared with TRBD1. The CDR3 is 13 residues long. After removal of 6 bases from V and 3 bases from J, the junction contained 8 bases not matched to a gene. CDR1 is SQVTM, CDR2 ANQGSEA, per germline. The CDR3 region is CSVVSAGGYEQYF. The CDR3 DNA follows: TGCAGCGTCGTCTCTGCAGGGGGCTACGAGCAGTACTTC.

This clonotype occurred once. The rearrangement uses TRBV7-2 and TRBJ2-5; a possible D gene is TRBD1 (5 bases). This CDR3 is 15 amino acids long. The V and J ends lost 4 bases and 2 bases respectively, with 14 bases between them. Germline V gene lookup returns CDR1 SGHTA and CDR2 FQGNSA. DNA for the CDR3: TGTGCCAGCAGCTCTACCTGGGCAGGGCAAGAGACCCAGTACTTC. Protein product: CASSSTWAGQETQYF.

This clonotype has just a few counts. CDR3 region: CASSPTRGGQETQYF. In DNA form, the CDR3 reads TGTGCCAGCAGTCCCACCCGGGGCGGGCAAGAGACCCAGTACTTC. The chain links TRBV7-2 to TRBJ2-5; D may match TRBD1 or TRBD2 (5 bases each). Germline V gives CDR1 SGHTA, CDR2 FQGNSA. Trimming removed 6 bases at V and 2 bases at J, with 16 bases between. The CDR3 length is 15 residues.

The rearrangement joins TRBV7-2 to TRBJ2-5; no reliable D call. Germline V gene sequence: CDR1 SGHTA, CDR2 FQGNSA. The germline V and J ends were trimmed by 1 base and 11 bases, with 17 bases remaining between them. This CDR3 contains 14 residues. CDR3 nucleotide sequence: TGTGCCAGCAGCTTAGGCGGAATTTCCTACAAGCAGTACTTC. This sequence encodes CASSLGGISYKQYF.

This clonotype was detected a few times. V is TRBV20-1 and J is TRBJ2-1; 10 nucleotides agree with TRBD2. The CDR3 totals 13 residues. Unmatched junction bases numbered 4, after V lost 4 bases and J lost 7 bases. Germline V gene data show CDR1 as DFQATT and CDR2 as SNEGSKA (reference sequence). CDR3 in amino acids: CSATRTSGNEQFF. Written as DNA, the CDR3 is TGCAGTGCTACCCGGACTAGCGGAAATGAGCAGTTCTTC.